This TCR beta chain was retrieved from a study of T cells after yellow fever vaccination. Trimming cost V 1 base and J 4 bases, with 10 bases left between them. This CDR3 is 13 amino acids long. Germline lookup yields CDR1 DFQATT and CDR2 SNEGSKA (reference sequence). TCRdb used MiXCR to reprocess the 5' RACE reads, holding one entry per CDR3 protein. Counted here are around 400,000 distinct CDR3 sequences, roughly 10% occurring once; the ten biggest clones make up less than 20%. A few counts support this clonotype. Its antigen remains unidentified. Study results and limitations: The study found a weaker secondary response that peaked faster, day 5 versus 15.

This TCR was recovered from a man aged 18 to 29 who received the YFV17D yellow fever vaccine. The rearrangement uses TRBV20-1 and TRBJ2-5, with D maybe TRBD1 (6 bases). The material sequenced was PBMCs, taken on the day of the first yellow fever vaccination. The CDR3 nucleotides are TGCAGTGCTAGAGTCTGGGGGCGAGAGACCCAGTACTTC. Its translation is CSARVWGRETQYF.